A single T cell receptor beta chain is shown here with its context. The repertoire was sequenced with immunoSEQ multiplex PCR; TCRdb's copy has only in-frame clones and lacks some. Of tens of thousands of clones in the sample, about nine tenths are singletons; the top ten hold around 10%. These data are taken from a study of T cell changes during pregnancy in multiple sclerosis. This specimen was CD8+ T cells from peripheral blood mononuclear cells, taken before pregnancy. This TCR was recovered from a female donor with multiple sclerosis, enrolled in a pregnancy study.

The CDR3: CATSRGPPGPNQPQHF. The CDR3 DNA reads as TGTGCCACCAGCAGAGGGCCTCCAGGCCCCAATCAGCCCCAGCATTTT. The chain has TRBV15 and TRBJ1-5; D is unresolved. Trimming removed 1 base at V and 3 bases at J, with 13 bases between. Per germline, CDR1 LNHNV and CDR2 YYDKDF (reference sequence). The CDR3 extends over 16 amino acids.